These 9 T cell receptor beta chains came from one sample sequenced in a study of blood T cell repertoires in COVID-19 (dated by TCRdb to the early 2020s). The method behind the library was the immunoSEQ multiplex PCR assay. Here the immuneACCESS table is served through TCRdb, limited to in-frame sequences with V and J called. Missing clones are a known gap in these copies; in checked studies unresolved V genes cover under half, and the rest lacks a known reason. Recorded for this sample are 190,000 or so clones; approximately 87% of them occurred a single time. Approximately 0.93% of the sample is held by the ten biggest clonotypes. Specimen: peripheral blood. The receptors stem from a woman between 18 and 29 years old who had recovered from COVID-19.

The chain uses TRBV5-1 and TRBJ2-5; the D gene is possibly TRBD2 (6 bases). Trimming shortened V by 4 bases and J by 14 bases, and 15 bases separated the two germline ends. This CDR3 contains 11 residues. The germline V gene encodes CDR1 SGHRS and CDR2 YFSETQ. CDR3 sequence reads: CASSAAGGSYF. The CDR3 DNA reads TGCGCCAGCAGCGCGGCCGGGGGTTCCTACTTC.

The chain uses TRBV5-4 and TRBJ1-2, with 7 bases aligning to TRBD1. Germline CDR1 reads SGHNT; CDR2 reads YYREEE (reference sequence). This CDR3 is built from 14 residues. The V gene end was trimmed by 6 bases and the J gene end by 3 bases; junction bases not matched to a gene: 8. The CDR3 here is CASIPGGQDYGYTF. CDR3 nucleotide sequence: TGTGCCAGCATCCCCGGCGGACAGGACTATGGCTACACCTTC.

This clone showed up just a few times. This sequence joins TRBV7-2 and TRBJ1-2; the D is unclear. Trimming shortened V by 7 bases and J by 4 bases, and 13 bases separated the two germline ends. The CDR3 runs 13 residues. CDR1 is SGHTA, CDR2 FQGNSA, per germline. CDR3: CASTRTVIYGYTF. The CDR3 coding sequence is TGTGCCAGCACCAGAACAGTGATCTATGGCTACACCTTC.

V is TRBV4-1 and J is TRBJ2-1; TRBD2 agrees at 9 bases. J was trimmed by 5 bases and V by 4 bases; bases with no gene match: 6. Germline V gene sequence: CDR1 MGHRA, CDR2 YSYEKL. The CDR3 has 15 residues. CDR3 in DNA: TGCGCCAGCAGCCGACCCGGGACTAGCCACAATGAGCAGTTCTTC. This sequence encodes CASSRPGTSHNEQFF.

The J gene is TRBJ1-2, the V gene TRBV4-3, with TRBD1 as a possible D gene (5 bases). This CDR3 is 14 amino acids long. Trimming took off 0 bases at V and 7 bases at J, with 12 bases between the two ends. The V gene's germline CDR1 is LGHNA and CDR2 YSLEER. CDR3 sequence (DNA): TGCGCCAGCAGCCAAGATAAGGGGCCGGGTGGCTACACCTTC. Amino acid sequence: CASSQDKGPGGYTF.

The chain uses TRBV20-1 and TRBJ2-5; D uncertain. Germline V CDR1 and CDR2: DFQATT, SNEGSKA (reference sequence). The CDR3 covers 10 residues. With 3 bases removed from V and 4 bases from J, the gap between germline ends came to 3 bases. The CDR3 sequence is CSASLETQYF. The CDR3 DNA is TGCAGTGCTAGCTTAGAGACCCAGTACTTC.

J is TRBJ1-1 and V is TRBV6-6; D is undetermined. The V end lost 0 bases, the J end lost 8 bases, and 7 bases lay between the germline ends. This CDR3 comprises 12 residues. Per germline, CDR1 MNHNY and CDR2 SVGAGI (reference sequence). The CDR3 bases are TGTGCCAGCAGTTACTCGAGGCAGGAAGCTTTCTTT. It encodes CASSYSRQEAFF.

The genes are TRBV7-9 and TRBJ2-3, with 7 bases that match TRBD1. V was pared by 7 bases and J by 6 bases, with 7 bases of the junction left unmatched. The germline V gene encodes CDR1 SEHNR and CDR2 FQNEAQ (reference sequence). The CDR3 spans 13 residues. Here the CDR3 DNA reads TGTGCCAGCAACGATAGGGGGCTGGATACGCAGTATTTT. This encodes CASNDRGLDTQYF.

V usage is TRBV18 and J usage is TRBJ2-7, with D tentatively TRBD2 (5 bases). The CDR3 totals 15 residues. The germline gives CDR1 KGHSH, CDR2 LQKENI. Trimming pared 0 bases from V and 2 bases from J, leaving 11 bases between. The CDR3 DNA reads TGTGCCAGCTCACCACCGGTCGGAGGAACCTACGAGCAGTACTTC. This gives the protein CASSPPVGGTYEQYF.